The clone carrying this T cell receptor beta chain was seen repeatedly, ten times or more. CDR3 length: 16 amino acids. CDR1 is LGHNA and CDR2 is YSLEER in the germline V gene. Germline trimming cut 0 bases from V and 7 bases from J; bases unmatched to any gene: 7. Specified time point: pre-sensitization, week 0. Treatment defined: therapeutic diphenylcyclopropenone sensitization with weekly scalp DPC. These data belong to a study of human T cells and chemical hapten exposure. TCRdb passed the RACE reads through MiXCR, listing each CDR3 protein once. The sample has more than 250,000 distinct CDR3 sequences, approximately 8.4% seen once.

This sequence originates from a woman in her thirties or forties with alopecia areata. Some clones in this sample may be carry-over from other donors' samples. The input for sequencing was whole blood, taken in connection with sensitization to the hapten diphenylcyclopropenone (DPC). The V call is TRBV4-3, the J call TRBJ2-2, with TRBD1 matching 8 bases. CDR3 sequence reads: CASSQDQGALGGELFF. In nucleotides, the CDR3 is TGCGCCAGCAGCCAAGATCAGGGGGCGTTGGGCGGGGAGCTGTTTTTT.